The next 27 T cell receptor beta chains were all read from a single sample in a study of cytotoxic CD8 clonotypes in ibrutinib-treated CLL. Profiling relied on immunoSEQ multiplex PCR, and the TCRdb table lists in-frame clones only, not all of them. Altogether 130,000 to 150,000 clones are present, 75% to 85% being singletons, with the ten largest covering around 13%. Material: PBMCs, obtained after 12 months of ibrutinib treatment. The receptors come from a human donor with chronic lymphocytic leukemia.

As to this clone: A junction boundary mismatches the germline segment, possibly from a read error. The CDR3 spells CASSQTGGKQPQHF. The CDR3 DNA reads TGTGCCAGCAGCCAAACAGGGGGCAAGCAGCCCCAGCATTTT. The chain uses TRBV11-2 and TRBJ1-5; 9 bases fit TRBD1. The germline V gene encodes CDR1 SGHAT and CDR2 FQNNGV. The length of the CDR3 is 14 residues.

The chain links TRBV20-1 to TRBJ2-7; D perhaps matches TRBD1 (5 bases). V lost 5 bases, J lost 12 bases, and 17 bases lay in between. The CDR3 runs to 11 residues. The germline V gene has CDR1 DFQATT and CDR2 SNEGSKA (reference sequence). In DNA, the CDR3 is TGCAGTGCTCAGAAGGCGCAGGGATCGTACTTC. Translation gives CSAQKAQGSYF.

This chain's CDR3 is CASRPGTSGIEQYF. Written as DNA, the CDR3 is TGTGCCAGCAGGCCCGGGACTAGCGGGATCGAGCAGTACTTC. The J gene is TRBJ2-7, the V gene TRBV27, with 13 bases that match TRBD2. This CDR3 has 14 amino acids. Germline CDR1 is MNHEY and CDR2 is SMNVEV (reference sequence). The trim removed 6 bases at V and 6 bases at J, leaving 5 bases unmatched.

The chain employs TRBV4-1 and TRBJ2-1, with TRBD2 matching over 15 bases. Per germline, CDR1 MGHRA and CDR2 YSYEKL. The ends lost 8 bases at V and 8 bases at J; junction bases unmatched: 7. CDR3 length: 15 amino acids. The CDR3, as DNA: TGCGCCAGCGGAGGACTAGCGGGAGGGGAGGATGAGCAGTTCTTC. This translates into CASGGLAGGEDEQFF.

This rearrangement joins TRBV7-3 to TRBJ2-5; TRBD2 matches at 10 bases. V lost 3 bases to trimming and J lost 5 bases; unmatched junction nucleotides: 3. This CDR3 spans 14 amino acids. The germline gives CDR1 SGHTA, CDR2 FQGTGA. This chain's CDR3 is CASSFLAGVETQYF. Here the CDR3 DNA reads TGTGCCAGCAGCTTTCTAGCGGGAGTGGAGACCCAGTACTTC.

This clone was counted many times. The chain employs TRBV5-4 and TRBJ2-5; D is possibly TRBD1 (7 bases). V was cut by 5 bases and J by 3 bases, with 17 bases left in between. Germline V gene sequence: CDR1 SGHNT, CDR2 YYREEE (reference sequence). There are 15 residues in the CDR3. Here the CDR3 reads CASRARGTVKETQYF. The CDR3 nucleotides are TGTGCCAGCAGGGCTCGCGGGACAGTTAAAGAGACCCAGTACTTC.

This chain uses TRBV27 with TRBJ1-2; TRBD1 matches at 7 bases. The length of the CDR3 is 13 residues. In germline, CDR1 is MNHEY, CDR2 SMNVEV (reference sequence). Trimming took 5 bases from V and 2 from J; bases not matched to a gene: 2. The CDR3 loop is CASSPTGNYGYTF. Here the CDR3 DNA reads TGTGCCAGCAGTCCGACAGGGAACTATGGCTACACCTTC.

The chain employs TRBV6-5 and TRBJ2-1; the D is unclear. The germline V gene has CDR1 MNHEY and CDR2 SVGAGI. The CDR3 is made up of 15 amino acids. Trimming removed 2 bases from V and 6 bases from J, with 14 bases in between. Written as DNA, the CDR3 is TGTGCCAGCAGTTACGGCACGTACCCCGTCAATGAGCAGTTCTTC. Translation: CASSYGTYPVNEQFF.

The chain joins TRBV6-6 to TRBJ2-7, with TRBD2 identical over 9 bases. This CDR3 has 15 amino acids. Trimming removed 0 bases from V and 5 bases from J; junction bases left unmatched: 5. CDR1 and CDR2 (germline): MNHNY, SVGAGI (reference sequence). CDR3 coding DNA: TGTGCCAGCAGTTACTCAGGTAGCGGGAGCAACGAGCAGTACTTC. This gives the protein CASSYSGSGSNEQYF.

The V and J genes are TRBV10-1 and TRBJ1-1; 8 nucleotides line up with TRBD1. Germline V gives CDR1 WNHNN, CDR2 SYGVQD (reference sequence). With 0 bases clipped from V and 4 bases from J, the junction kept 7 bases outside the gene matches. CDR3 length: 16 residues. In nucleotides, the CDR3 is TGCGCCAGCAGTGAGTCGAATACAGGGGGAGTCACTGAAGCTTTCTTT. Amino acids: CASSESNTGGVTEAFF.

The chain couples TRBV18 to TRBJ2-5; D remains unclear. Trimming left V 6 bases short and J 3 bases short, with 14 bases between. Germline V gene sequence: CDR1 KGHSH, CDR2 LQKENI. This CDR3 spans 14 amino acids. The DNA of the CDR3 is TGTGCCAGCTCTTACCTCCGGGCCGAAGAGACCCAGTACTTC. Translation: CASSYLRAEETQYF. Filled out from reference TRBV18 and TRBJ2-5, the complete variable domain reads NAGVMQNPRHLVRRRGQEARLRCSPMKGHSHVYWYRQLPEEGLKFMVYLQKENIIDESGMPKERFSAEFPKEGPSILRIQQVVRGDSAAYFCASSYLRAEETQYFGPGTRLLVL.

J is TRBJ2-3 and V is TRBV2, with D possibly called TRBD1 or TRBD2 (5 bases each). Germline V lookup: CDR1 SNHLY, CDR2 FYNNEI. With 5 bases removed from V and 3 bases from J, the gap between germline ends came to 9 bases. The CDR3 totals 13 residues. The CDR3 bases are TGTGCCAGCAGTCGTGAGGGGACAGATACGCAGTATTTT. This encodes CASSREGTDTQYF.

V is TRBV6-5 and J is TRBJ2-7; 8 nucleotides line up with TRBD2. V lost 6 bases and J lost 0; bases outside the gene matches: 1. In germline, CDR1 is MNHEY, CDR2 SVGAGI. The CDR3 is 13 residues long. Here the CDR3 reads CASRTSDSYEQYF. DNA for the CDR3: TGTGCCAGCAGGACTAGCGACTCCTACGAGCAGTACTTC.

The rearrangement uses TRBV25-1 and TRBJ1-1; no firm D call. V was shortened by 2 bases and J by 3 bases, with 10 bases between the two germline ends. The CDR3 loop spans 14 amino acids. Germline assignment: CDR1 MGHDK and CDR2 SYGVNS. The CDR3 reads CASSESSGYTEAFF. In DNA, the CDR3 is TGTGCCAGCAGTGAAAGTTCAGGTTACACTGAAGCTTTCTTT.

The chain joins TRBV11-2 to TRBJ2-1; no reliable D call. V lost 5 bases and J lost 9, with 8 bases in between. This CDR3 spans 11 amino acids. Germline V gene data show CDR1 as SGHAT and CDR2 as FQNNGV. CDR3 amino acids: CASSPRAEQFF. The CDR3 DNA reads as TGTGCCAGCAGCCCAAGGGCTGAGCAGTTCTTC.

The chain couples TRBV16 to TRBJ1-5, with 7 nucleotides matching TRBD1. The CDR3 has 15 residues. The germline V gene encodes CDR1 KGHSY and CDR2 FQNENV. Unmatched junction bases numbered 6, after V lost 4 bases and J lost 3 bases. CDR3 DNA sequence: TGTGCCAGCAGCCCGGGGACAGCTAACAATCAGCCCCAGCATTTT. It encodes CASSPGTANNQPQHF.

The gene calls are TRBV12-5 and TRBJ2-5; 10 nucleotides align to TRBD2. The CDR3 consists of 15 residues. CDR1 LGHNT and CDR2 FRNRAP come from the germline V gene. With 6 bases clipped from V and 6 bases from J, the junction kept 10 bases outside the gene matches. CDR3 residues: CASGRRTSGLKTQYF. For the CDR3, the DNA is TGTGCTAGTGGCAGACGGACTAGCGGCCTGAAGACCCAGTACTTC.

There are a few counts of this clone. The CDR3 loop reads CAWSVQGQPQHF. The CDR3 nucleotides read TGTGCCTGGAGTGTACAAGGTCAGCCCCAGCATTTT. The J gene is TRBJ1-5, the V gene TRBV30; D is ambiguous. Per germline, CDR1 GTSNPN and CDR2 SVGIG (reference sequence). The CDR3 contains 12 residues. Trimming removed 0 bases from V and 6 bases from J, with 6 bases in between.

The gene calls are TRBV4-3 and TRBJ2-7; D ambiguous. Trimming left V 4 bases short and J 1 base short, with 11 bases between. Germline CDR1 LGHNA, CDR2 YSLEER. The CDR3 covers 14 residues. This CDR3 reads CASSPFGESYEQYF. The CDR3 DNA reads TGCGCCAGCAGCCCGTTTGGAGAATCCTACGAGCAGTACTTC.

The V and J genes are TRBV28 and TRBJ1-5, with D maybe TRBD1 (5 bases). Germline CDR1 is MDHEN and CDR2 is SYDVKM. Trimming took off 10 bases at V and 4 bases at J, with 14 bases between the two ends. There are 13 residues in the CDR3. For the CDR3, the DNA is TGTGCCACTGGGGGGACGGTAAATCAGCCCCAGCATTTT. Translation: CATGGTVNQPQHF.

The chain is built from TRBV5-1 and TRBJ2-3, with 7 bases fitting TRBD1. CDR1 SGHRS and CDR2 YFSETQ come from the germline V gene. V shed 4 bases and J 4 bases; nucleotides not matched to a gene: 21. The CDR3 sequence is 19 residues long. The chain's CDR3 is CASSEGGRGSTKLPDTQYF. The CDR3, as DNA: TGCGCCAGCAGCGAAGGGGGCAGGGGTAGTACCAAACTGCCAGATACGCAGTATTTT.

This chain connects TRBV19 to TRBJ1-4; TRBD1 might be the D (6 bases). V lost 6 bases, J lost 5 bases, and 13 bases lay in between. CDR3 size: 14 residues. CDR1 is LNHDA and CDR2 is SQIVND in the germline V gene (reference sequence). CDR3 DNA sequence: TGTGCCAGTAGCGCCCAGGGGTTAAATGAAAAACTGTTTTTT. It codes for CASSAQGLNEKLFF.

The chain uses TRBV5-4 and TRBJ2-7; TRBD1 matches at 7 bases. V dropped 4 bases and J dropped 3; count of bases not matched to a gene: 10. CDR1 is SGHNT and CDR2 is YYREEE in the germline V gene (reference sequence). The length of the CDR3 is 15 residues. The CDR3 reads CASSLEVGTVYEQYF. For the CDR3, the DNA is TGTGCCAGCAGCCTGGAAGTCGGGACAGTCTACGAGCAGTACTTC.

The V call is TRBV15, the J call TRBJ1-5; D remains unclear. Germline V lookup: CDR1 LNHNV, CDR2 YYDKDF (reference sequence). Trimming stripped 5 bases from V and 3 bases from J, with 14 bases between. This CDR3 is 15 amino acids long. The CDR3 DNA sequence: TGTGCCACCAGCGGTCCGGGGATTTCCAATCAGCCCCAGCATTTT. Protein: CATSGPGISNQPQHF.

The genes are TRBV9 and TRBJ2-5; TRBD2 agrees at 11 bases. CDR1 and CDR2 (germline): SGDLS, YYNGEE. There are 14 residues in the CDR3. V dropped 4 bases and J dropped 2; count of bases not matched to a gene: 1. CDR3 loop: CASSLAGGQETQYF. Written as DNA, the CDR3 is TGTGCCAGCAGCCTAGCGGGAGGACAAGAGACCCAGTACTTC.

The chain combines TRBV27 with TRBJ2-1; D perhaps matches TRBD1 (6 bases). V was trimmed by 7 bases and J by 7 bases, leaving 17 bases between them. The CDR3 has 14 residues. Germline V lookup: CDR1 MNHEY, CDR2 SMNVEV (reference sequence). In DNA form, the CDR3 reads TGTGCCAGCAACGTTAACAGGGATGAGAATGAGCAGTTCTTC. This translates into CASNVNRDENEQFF.

This clone was observed once. The junction departs from the called germline gene at one end, perhaps through a read error. This sample includes further DNA sequences coding for the same CDR3. This rearrangement joins TRBV4-2 to TRBJ1-5; D is undetermined. This CDR3 spans 15 amino acids. Germline CDR1 reads LGHNA; CDR2 reads YNFKEQ. The CDR3 reads CASSQVTNSNQPQHF. The CDR3 DNA follows: TGTGCCAGCAGCCAAGTTACAAATAGCAATCAGCCTCAGCATTTT.